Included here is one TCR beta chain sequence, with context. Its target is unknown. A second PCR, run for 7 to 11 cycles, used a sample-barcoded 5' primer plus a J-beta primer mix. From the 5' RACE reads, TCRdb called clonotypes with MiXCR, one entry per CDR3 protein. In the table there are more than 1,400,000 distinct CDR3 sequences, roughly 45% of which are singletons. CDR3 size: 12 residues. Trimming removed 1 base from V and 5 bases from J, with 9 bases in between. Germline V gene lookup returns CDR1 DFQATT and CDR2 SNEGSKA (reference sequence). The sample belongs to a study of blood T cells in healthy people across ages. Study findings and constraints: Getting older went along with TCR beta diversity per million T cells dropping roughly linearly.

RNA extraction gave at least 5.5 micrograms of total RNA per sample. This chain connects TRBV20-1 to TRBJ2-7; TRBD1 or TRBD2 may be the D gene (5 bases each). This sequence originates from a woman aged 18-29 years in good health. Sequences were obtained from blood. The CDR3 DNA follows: TGCAGTGCTAGAGTGGGGACCCACGAGCAGTACTTC. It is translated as CSARVGTHEQYF.